The 30 T cell receptor beta chains below were found in one sample sequenced in a study of vaccination effects on CD4 cells after COVID-19. TCRdb keeps only in-frame clones here, not all; method: immunoSEQ multiplex PCR. The table has fewer than 25,000 clones, less than 85% seen once. Their antigens are not known. Before any sequencing was done, the ViraFEST assay used viral peptide pools to expand antigen-specific CD4+ T cells. Isolating CD4+ T cells followed around nine days of culture. Convalescent patients had PCR-confirmed SARS-CoV-2 infection between March and December 2020. The sequencing here drew on CD4+ T cells from PBMCs cultured with SARS-CoV-2 spike peptides, taken before COVID-19 vaccination. Receptors were obtained from a human donor who had a prior SARS-CoV-2 infection.

This clone was counted a few times. The rearrangement uses TRBV5-4 and TRBJ2-7; 8 bases are shared with TRBD1. CDR1 is SGHNT and CDR2 is YYREEE in the germline V gene (reference sequence). The CDR3 loop spans 13 amino acids. The V and J ends lost 4 bases and 7 bases, in that order; junction bases with no gene match: 7. CDR3 loop: CASSPGQVREQYF. Here the CDR3 DNA reads TGTGCCAGCAGCCCGGGACAGGTCAGGGAGCAGTACTTC.

This chain uses TRBV5-4 with TRBJ2-7, with 9 bases aligning to TRBD2. This CDR3 is 15 amino acids long. V lost 0 bases and J lost 6; bases outside the gene matches: 7. CDR1 is SGHNT, CDR2 YYREEE, per germline (reference sequence). The CDR3 sequence: CASSLGLAGVFEQYF. The CDR3 DNA reads TGTGCCAGCAGCTTGGGTTTAGCGGGAGTGTTCGAGCAGTACTTC.

CDR3 DNA: TGTGCCATCAGTGATCTAACAGGGGACGCTAACTATGGCTACACCTTC. This sequence encodes CAISDLTGDANYGYTF. This sequence joins TRBV10-3 and TRBJ1-2; 7 bases map to TRBD1. This CDR3 is built from 16 residues. Germline CDR1 is ENHRY and CDR2 is SYGVKD. Trimming at V came to 3 bases and at J to 0 bases, leaving 7 bases not matched to a gene.

The rearrangement uses TRBV5-6 and TRBJ2-3, with D unclear. The CDR3 covers 13 residues. Germline V gives CDR1 SGHDT, CDR2 YYEEEE. V was clipped by 4 bases and J by 2 bases, with 8 bases between them. CDR3 in amino acids: CASSVSPTDTQYF. In nucleotides, the CDR3 is TGTGCCAGCAGCGTAAGTCCCACAGATACGCAGTATTTT.

This clone was seen more than once but under ten times. The chain recombines TRBV7-9 with TRBJ1-1; no definite D call. This CDR3 is 14 amino acids long. From germline, CDR1 is SEHNR and CDR2 FQNEAQ (reference sequence). V gave up 6 bases and J gave up 1 base, with 12 bases separating them. The CDR3 DNA follows: TGTGCCAGCAGTTCGGGTCACAGGAACACTGAAGCTTTCTTT. Protein sequence: CASSSGHRNTEAFF.

This clone was seen a handful of times. CDR3 residues: CASSEGGITYEQYF. In DNA form, the CDR3 reads TGTGCCAGCAGTGAAGGCGGAATCACCTACGAGCAGTACTTC. The chain combines TRBV2 with TRBJ2-7; D gene ambiguous. Germline V lookup: CDR1 SNHLY, CDR2 FYNNEI. CDR3 size: 14 residues. V lost 1 base, J lost 2 bases, and 9 bases lay in between.

This clone was detected only once. J is TRBJ2-5 and V is TRBV20-1; the D gene is possibly TRBD1 (5 bases). Trimming took off 6 bases at V and 2 bases at J, with 13 bases between the two ends. Looked up from germline, CDR1 is DFQATT and CDR2 is SNEGSKA (reference sequence). CDR3 size: 13 residues. This CDR3 is CSASWTNQETQYF. The CDR3 bases are TGCAGTGCCAGTTGGACAAATCAAGAGACCCAGTACTTC.

The rearrangement joins TRBV6-2 or TRBV6-3 to TRBJ2-5, with D perhaps TRBD1 (7 bases). This CDR3 contains 16 residues. Germline V CDR1 and CDR2: MNHEY, SVGEGT. The germline V and J ends were trimmed by 0 bases and 5 bases, with 16 bases remaining between them. The CDR3 loop is CASSYSRDRLTETQYF. The CDR3 DNA follows: TGTGCCAGCAGTTACTCGCGGGACAGACTAACGGAGACCCAGTACTTC.

J is TRBJ2-1 and V is TRBV5-1, with D perhaps TRBD2 (6 bases). The germline gives CDR1 SGHRS, CDR2 YFSETQ. CDR3 length: 15 residues. Between the trimmed V and J ends, which lost 2 bases and 2 bases, there was a span of 11 bases. In DNA form, the CDR3 reads TGCGCCAGCAGCTTAACGGGAGCTGCCTACAATGAGCAGTTCTTC. Encoded protein: CASSLTGAAYNEQFF.

The V gene is TRBV20-1, the J gene TRBJ2-5, with D perhaps TRBD1 (6 bases). The V gene lost 3 bases and the J gene lost 5 bases, with 13 bases spanning the gap. This CDR3 has 13 residues. The V gene's germline CDR1 is DFQATT and CDR2 SNEGSKA (reference sequence). The CDR3 loop reads CSASQGGTETQYF. DNA for the CDR3: TGCAGTGCTAGTCAAGGGGGTACGGAGACCCAGTACTTC.

The chain employs TRBV5-1 and TRBJ1-1; no firm D call. This CDR3 has 14 residues. V was pared by 4 bases and J by 8 bases, with 18 bases between. Per the germline V gene, CDR1 is SGHRS and CDR2 is YFSETQ. The CDR3 DNA is TGCGCCAGCAGCGCTCGTTCGGTTCGATCCGAAGCTTTCTTT. Its translation is CASSARSVRSEAFF.

V is TRBV6-6 and J is TRBJ2-3, with D possibly being TRBD2 (6 bases). This CDR3 has 13 residues. V lost 4 bases to trimming and J lost 3 bases, with 8 bases between them. CDR1 and CDR2 (germline): MNHNY, SVGAGI (reference sequence). CDR3 loop: CASSFGGTDTQYF. In DNA form, the CDR3 reads TGTGCCAGCAGTTTTGGGGGGACAGATACGCAGTATTTT.

This clone is labeled medium-sized. The V gene is TRBV24-1, the J gene TRBJ2-5, with TRBD1 matching over 8 bases. The junction had 10 bases not matched to a gene; V was cut back by 2 bases and J by 3 bases. The CDR3 spans 17 residues. Germline CDR1 reads KGHDR; CDR2 reads SFDVKD. The CDR3 region has the DNA TGTGCCACCAGTGATTCAAGCAACAGGGGGATGGAAGAGACCCAGTACTTC. Protein product: CATSDSSNRGMEETQYF.

The J gene is TRBJ1-3, the V gene TRBV5-8, with D possibly matching TRBD1 (5 bases). With 2 bases removed from V and 4 bases from J, the gap between germline ends came to 10 bases. Germline V lookup: CDR1 SGHTS, CDR2 YDEGEE. The CDR3 consists of 14 residues. The CDR3 region has the DNA TGTGCCAGCAGCTTTTGGGGACGCGGAAACACCATATATTTT. It encodes CASSFWGRGNTIYF.

A few counts support this clone. The V and J genes are TRBV5-1 and TRBJ2-7; 8 bases map to TRBD2. CDR1 is SGHRS and CDR2 is YFSETQ in the germline V gene. V dropped 0 bases and J dropped 3; count of bases not matched to a gene: 11. There are 17 residues in the CDR3. The CDR3 is CASSLAASGSRYYEQYF. For the CDR3, the DNA is TGCGCCAGCAGCTTGGCCGCTAGCGGGTCTAGATACTACGAGCAGTACTTC.

This clone came up a few times. Different DNA sequences within this sample yield the same CDR3. The chain links TRBV7-9 to TRBJ2-1; D may be TRBD2 (5 bases). The CDR3 extends over 16 amino acids. The ends were cut back, 2 bases at V and 1 base at J, with 12 bases in the middle. Germline values: CDR1 SEHNR, CDR2 FQNEAQ (reference sequence). The CDR3 DNA is TGTGCCAGCAGCTTATCTCTAGCTGGGTCCTACAATGAGCAGTTCTTC. Amino acids: CASSLSLAGSYNEQFF.

The genes are TRBV24-1 and TRBJ2-2; TRBD1 might be the D (5 bases). The V end lost 7 bases, the J end lost 5 bases, and 10 bases lay between the germline ends. CDR1 is KGHDR and CDR2 is SFDVKD in the germline V gene. The CDR3 sequence is 13 residues long. CDR3 nucleotides: TGTGCCACCAGGGCGACAGCTACCGGGGAGCTGTTTTTT. This encodes CATRATATGELFF.

The chain has TRBV6-1 and TRBJ1-2; TRBD1 agrees at 10 bases. V dropped 4 bases and J dropped 5; count of bases not matched to a gene: 19. This CDR3 spans 19 amino acids. CDR1 and CDR2 from the germline V gene are MNHNS and SASEGT. CDR3 loop: CASSGQYSRDRGVRYGYTF. The CDR3 DNA follows: TGTGCCAGCAGTGGGCAATATTCCCGGGACAGGGGAGTTAGGTATGGCTACACCTTC.

The chain uses TRBV5-5 and TRBJ2-3; D uncertain. Between the trimmed V and J ends, which lost 0 bases and 2 bases, there was a span of 10 bases. From germline, CDR1 is SGHKS and CDR2 YYEKEE (reference sequence). CDR3 length equals 15 residues. The CDR3 DNA is TGTGCCAGCAGCTTGGTATGGCAGTCCACAGATACGCAGTATTTT. Its protein is CASSLVWQSTDTQYF.

The J gene is TRBJ1-2, the V gene TRBV9; D ambiguous. There are 13 residues in the CDR3. Trimming shortened V by 4 bases and J by 4 bases, and 11 bases separated the two germline ends. The V gene's germline CDR1 is SGDLS and CDR2 YYNGEE. CDR3 bases: TGTGCCAGCAGCCCCGACGGAAGCTATGGCTACACCTTC. This encodes CASSPDGSYGYTF.

This clone was seen a few times. This sequence joins TRBV7-3 and TRBJ1-5; D unclear. CDR3 length equals 14 residues. Per the germline V gene, CDR1 is SGHTA and CDR2 is FQGTGA. The V end was cut by 7 bases, the J end by 3 bases, with 13 bases between. CDR3 bases: TGTGCCAGCACCGCGGGCCGGCACAATCAGCCCCAGCATTTT. It yields the protein CASTAGRHNQPQHF.

This clone was observed once. The chain couples TRBV21-1 to TRBJ2-7; the table's TRBD2 call for D was not verified on the DNA. TRBV21-1 is termed a pseudogene. This CDR3 spans 14 amino acids. The CDR3 coding sequence is TGTGCCAGCAGCAAAAGAGGGTGGGGGGAAGAGCAGTACTTC. Its protein is CASSKRGWGEEQYF.

This chain joins TRBV4-2 and TRBJ2-2; D gene ambiguous. This CDR3 has 14 amino acids. The germline V and J ends were trimmed by 1 base and 4 bases, with 7 bases remaining between them. The germline V gene encodes CDR1 LGHNA and CDR2 YNFKEQ. The CDR3: CASSQVSGTGELFF. For the CDR3, the DNA is TGTGCCAGCAGCCAAGTTTCAGGCACCGGGGAGCTGTTTTTT.

This chain links TRBV5-1 with TRBJ2-5; D unclear. The CDR3 has 13 amino acids. Trimming stripped 0 bases from V and 1 base from J, with 4 bases between. Germline values: CDR1 SGHRS, CDR2 YFSETQ. The CDR3 loop reads CASSLASQETQYF. In nucleotides, the CDR3 is TGCGCCAGCAGCTTGGCCAGCCAAGAGACCCAGTACTTC.

This chain links TRBV5-4 with TRBJ2-7; 9 nucleotides align to TRBD2. The CDR3 contains 15 residues. V was pared by 0 bases and J by 6 bases, with 7 bases of the junction left unmatched. Germline V gene data show CDR1 as SGHNT and CDR2 as YYREEE (reference sequence). The CDR3 protein is CASSLDSGSVGEQYF. CDR3 sequence (DNA): TGTGCCAGCAGCTTGGATAGCGGGAGTGTTGGCGAGCAGTACTTC.

This clone is a singleton in its sample. This CDR3 reads CASSPLSGGTSSYEQYF. Here the CDR3 DNA reads TGTGCCAGCAGCCCCCTGTCAGGGGGTACTAGCTCCTACGAGCAGTACTTC. The chain links TRBV11-3 to TRBJ2-7; 7 bases align to TRBD1. In germline, CDR1 is SGHNT, CDR2 YENEEA. Losses at the gene ends were 5 bases for V and 0 bases for J; bases not matched to a gene: 13. CDR3 size: 17 residues.

The CDR3 coding sequence is TGTGCCACCAGCACACGACTAGCGGGGGGGAATGAGCAGTTCTTC. Amino acids: CATSTRLAGGNEQFF. V is TRBV15 and J is TRBJ2-1; 14 nucleotides agree with TRBD2. CDR1 LNHNV and CDR2 YYDKDF come from the germline V gene (reference sequence). Trimming at V came to 4 bases and at J to 7 bases, leaving 3 bases not matched to a gene. The CDR3 spans 15 residues.

The rearrangement links TRBV7-8 to TRBJ2-7, with 11 bases lining up with TRBD2. Germline CDR1 SGHVS, CDR2 FQNEAQ. The junction had 21 bases not matched to a gene; V was cut back by 5 bases and J by 0 bases. This CDR3 has 21 residues. CDR3 sequence: CASSHTRLAGRLPTSSYEQYF. The DNA for the CDR3 is TGTGCCAGCAGCCACACACGACTAGCGGGAAGACTCCCGACCAGCTCCTACGAGCAGTACTTC.

This CDR3 is CASSPRVGRGTQYF. As DNA, the CDR3 is TGTGCCAGCAGTCCGCGCGTAGGAAGAGGGACCCAGTACTTC. This chain joins TRBV27 and TRBJ2-5; D not certain. Trimming took off 5 bases at V and 7 bases at J, with 17 bases between the two ends. From germline, CDR1 is MNHEY and CDR2 SMNVEV (reference sequence). The CDR3 runs to 14 residues.

The CDR3 nucleotides read TGTGCCAGCAGTTCGTTGTGGGGGAACTATGGCTACACCTTC. It yields the protein CASSSLWGNYGYTF. The chain links TRBV6-6 to TRBJ1-2; a weak D match, TRBD1 (5 bases). The CDR3 covers 14 residues. V shed 4 bases and J shed 2 bases, with 11 bases lying between them. Per germline, CDR1 MNHNY and CDR2 SVGAGI (reference sequence).